A single sample is the source of the 27 T cell receptor beta chains below, sequenced in a study of blood T cell repertoires in COVID-19. Only in-frame clones appear in the TCRdb table, and some are missing; sequencing was by immunoSEQ multiplex PCR. The sample lists 300,000 to 400,000 clones, 90% seen once, with 2.5% to 3.5% in the top ten. Input material: peripheral blood. The receptors originated from a woman in her thirties with COVID-19, enrolled during active disease.

The chain has TRBV18 and TRBJ2-3; 7 nucleotides align to TRBD2. This CDR3 has 15 residues. Trimming cost V 0 bases and J 3 bases; bases outside gene matches: 3. Germline assignment: CDR1 KGHSH and CDR2 LQKENI. The CDR3 DNA reads TGTGCCAGCTCACCACCTGTGGGAGGGACAGATACGCAGTATTTT. The encoded protein is CASSPPVGGTDTQYF.

V usage is TRBV20-1 and J usage is TRBJ2-3; D is possibly TRBD1 (5 bases). CDR3 size: 10 residues. CDR1 and CDR2 (germline): DFQATT, SNEGSKA (reference sequence). Trimming took 7 bases from V and 4 from J, leaving 6 bases between them. CDR3 protein: CSVGPDTQYF. CDR3 nucleotide sequence: TGCAGTGTGGGGCCAGATACGCAGTATTTT.

The genes are TRBV11-1 and TRBJ2-3, with TRBD2 matching 12 bases. Germline V gene sequence: CDR1 SGHAT, CDR2 FQDESV (reference sequence). This CDR3 has 16 amino acids. The junction had 3 bases not matched to a gene; V was cut back by 5 bases and J by 0 bases. CDR3 residues: CASSLGLAGSTDTQYF. The CDR3 DNA sequence: TGTGCCAGCAGCCTGGGACTAGCGGGTAGCACAGATACGCAGTATTTT.

This sequence joins TRBV4-1 and TRBJ2-1, with 8 bases matching TRBD2. Trimming at V came to 3 bases and at J to 7 bases, leaving 11 bases not matched to a gene. CDR3 length equals 16 residues. Germline values: CDR1 MGHRA, CDR2 YSYEKL. The CDR3 loop is CASSQLGLAGENEQFF. In DNA, the CDR3 is TGCGCCAGCAGCCAGCTCGGACTAGCCGGGGAGAATGAGCAGTTCTTC.

The chain carries TRBV3-1 (or the pseudogene TRBV3-2) and TRBJ1-2; TRBD1 agrees at 7 bases. With V trimmed by 6 bases and J by 4 bases, 2 bases remained unmatched. Germline values: CDR1 LGHDT, CDR2 YNNKEL (reference sequence). The CDR3 is made up of 12 amino acids. CDR3 protein: CASRSGGYGYTF. In nucleotides, the CDR3 is TGTGCCAGCAGGTCAGGGGGCTATGGCTACACCTTC.

This clone was seen just once. This chain links TRBV7-9 with TRBJ2-7, with a possible D match to TRBD2 (5 bases). Germline loops: CDR1 SEHNR, CDR2 FQNEAQ (reference sequence). CDR3 length: 13 amino acids. Trimming shortened V by 5 bases and J by 2 bases, and 10 bases separated the two germline ends. The CDR3 here is CASSPGGTYEQYF. The CDR3 DNA is TGTGCCAGCAGCCCCGGAGGAACCTACGAGCAGTACTTC.

The V gene is TRBV6-6, the J gene TRBJ1-4; a weak D match, TRBD1 (5 bases). Trimming took 2 bases from V and 4 from J, leaving 8 bases between them. Per germline, CDR1 MNHNY and CDR2 SVGAGI (reference sequence). The CDR3 length is 14 residues. The CDR3 nucleotides are TGTGCCAGCAGTTACGGGGGGGGTAATGAAAAACTGTTTTTT. It is translated as CASSYGGGNEKLFF.

The chain uses TRBV7-9 and TRBJ1-6; D gene unclear. CDR1 is SEHNR and CDR2 is FQNEAQ in the germline V gene (reference sequence). The CDR3 sequence is 14 residues long. The V gene lost 0 bases and the J gene lost 4 bases, with 4 bases spanning the gap. CDR3 bases: TGTGCCAGCAGCTTAGCACAGTATAATTCACCCCTCCACTTT. Its protein product is CASSLAQYNSPLHF. Full variable domain (remainder filled in from reference TRBV7-9 and TRBJ1-6): DTGVSQNPRHKITKRGQNVTFRCDPISEHNRLYWYRQTLGQGPEFLTYFQNEAQLEKSRLLSDRFSAERPKGSFSTLEIQRTEQGDSAMYLCASSLAQYNSPLHFGNGTRLTVT.

The genes are TRBV12-3 or TRBV12-4 and TRBJ1-2; TRBD1 might be the D (6 bases). CDR3 length: 12 residues. Deletions cut 6 bases from V and 8 bases from J, with 13 bases between. CDR3 region: CASRTGLRGYTF. The CDR3, as DNA: TGTGCCAGCAGGACAGGACTGCGCGGCTACACCTTC.

V gene TRBV30 combines with J gene TRBJ1-1; D is ambiguous. The CDR3 has 11 amino acids. V dropped 4 bases and J dropped 7 bases, with 10 bases sitting between them. Germline V gives CDR1 GTSNPN, CDR2 SVGIG (reference sequence). CDR3 in amino acids: CAWKSGLEAFF. DNA for the CDR3: TGTGCCTGGAAGTCGGGTCTTGAAGCTTTCTTT. Combining the CDR3 with reference TRBV30 and TRBJ1-1 gives the whole variable domain SQTIHQWPATLVQPVGSPLSLECTVEGTSNPNLYWYRQAAGRGLQLLFYSVGIGQISSEVPQNLSASRPQDRQFILSSKKLLLSDSGFYLCAWKSGLEAFFGQGTRLTVV.

V usage is TRBV9 and J usage is TRBJ1-2; TRBD1 is a possible D gene (5 bases). Germline V CDR1 and CDR2: SGDLS, YYNGEE. The ends were cut back, 1 base at V and 5 bases at J, with 15 bases in the middle. This CDR3 spans 15 amino acids. The CDR3 sequence is CASSVSDSWSYGYTF. In DNA, the CDR3 is TGTGCCAGCAGCGTAAGCGACAGCTGGTCTTATGGCTACACCTTC.

The chain is built from TRBV19 and TRBJ2-1; D perhaps matches TRBD2 (5 bases). Trimming removed 4 bases at V and 6 bases at J, with 13 bases between. CDR1 and CDR2 (germline): LNHDA, SQIVND (reference sequence). This CDR3 spans 14 amino acids. Here the CDR3 reads CASSTLEGRNEQFF. DNA of the CDR3: TGTGCCAGTAGTACGTTAGAGGGCCGCAATGAGCAGTTCTTC.

To note about this clone: At one end, the junction sequence differs from germline, possibly due to a read error. The V call is TRBV27, the J call TRBJ1-1; TRBD1 matches at 8 bases. The CDR3 consists of 13 residues. Germline V gene lookup returns CDR1 MNHEY and CDR2 SMNVEV (reference sequence). Written as DNA, the CDR3 is TGTGCCAGCAGCCGGACAGGGAACGCTGAAGCTTTCTTT. Translating it yields CASSRTGNAEAFF.

The rearrangement links TRBV29-1 to TRBJ1-1; 8 bases align to TRBD1. The CDR3 has 12 amino acids. Trimming cost V 4 bases and J 4 bases; bases outside gene matches: 2. The germline gives CDR1 SQVTM, CDR2 ANQGSEA. DNA of the CDR3: TGCAGCGTTGGGACAGGGCCCACTGAAGCTTTCTTT. Protein: CSVGTGPTEAFF.

V usage is TRBV6-6 and J usage is TRBJ2-7; D ambiguous. Germline V CDR1 and CDR2: MNHNY, SVGAGI (reference sequence). V gave up 0 bases and J gave up 2 bases, with 8 bases separating them. This CDR3 has 14 amino acids. CDR3 nucleotide sequence: TGTGCCAGCAGTTACTCGCACAGTACCTACGAGCAGTACTTC. Encoded protein: CASSYSHSTYEQYF.

The chain is built from TRBV14 and TRBJ2-2; TRBD2 aligns across 9 bases. V was pared by 0 bases and J by 3 bases, with 5 bases of the junction left unmatched. Germline CDR1 reads SGHDN; CDR2 reads FVKESK. This CDR3 is 17 amino acids long. Here the CDR3 reads CASSQDRLAEYTGELFF. The CDR3 bases are TGTGCCAGCAGCCAAGATCGACTAGCGGAGTACACCGGGGAGCTGTTTTTT.

This rearrangement joins TRBV7-9 to TRBJ2-1, with TRBD2 identical over 13 bases. Germline values: CDR1 SEHNR, CDR2 FQNEAQ (reference sequence). Unmatched junction bases numbered 8, after V lost 5 bases and J lost 7 bases. This CDR3 contains 16 residues. The CDR3 protein is CASSRRTSGSMNEQFF. DNA of the CDR3: TGTGCCAGCAGCCGAAGGACTAGCGGGAGTATGAATGAGCAGTTCTTC.

The chain is built from TRBV10-3 and TRBJ2-1, with D tentatively TRBD1 (6 bases). Germline-derived CDR1 and CDR2 are ENHRY and SYGVKD. The germline V and J ends were trimmed by 2 bases and 3 bases, with 11 bases remaining between them. The CDR3 has 15 residues. The DNA for the CDR3 is TGTGCCATCAGTGAGACCCAGACAGGCTACAATGAGCAGTTCTTC. This gives the protein CAISETQTGYNEQFF.

This chain links TRBV27 with TRBJ2-7; possibly TRBD1 for D (7 bases). Looked up from germline, CDR1 is MNHEY and CDR2 is SMNVEV (reference sequence). The CDR3 is 18 residues long. V gave up 6 bases and J gave up 3 bases, with 27 bases separating them. The DNA of the CDR3 is TGTGCCAGCAGCGCCCGGACAGGACTACGGCATGATTACTACGAGCAGTACTTC. Translated, it gives CASSARTGLRHDYYEQYF.

This rearrangement joins TRBV9 to TRBJ1-1, with TRBD1 identical over 8 bases. Germline V gene lookup returns CDR1 SGDLS and CDR2 YYNGEE. Germline trimming cut 4 bases from V and 0 bases from J; bases unmatched to any gene: 11. The CDR3 is 17 residues long. CDR3 region: CASSPRLGRGLNTEAFF. The CDR3 DNA follows: TGTGCCAGCAGCCCTCGATTGGGCAGGGGGCTGAACACTGAAGCTTTCTTT.

The chain uses TRBV28 and TRBJ2-7; TRBD2 is a possible D gene (6 bases). Per the germline V gene, CDR1 is MDHEN and CDR2 is SYDVKM. V was pared by 7 bases and J by 0 bases, with 10 bases between. The CDR3 has 13 residues. The CDR3 protein is CASKAGASYEQYF. The CDR3, as DNA: TGTGCCAGCAAAGCGGGCGCCTCCTACGAGCAGTACTTC.

This clone was seen once. This chain uses TRBV2 with TRBJ1-2, with D maybe TRBD1 (6 bases). The germline V and J ends were trimmed by 2 bases and 6 bases, with 13 bases remaining between them. Germline-derived CDR1 and CDR2 are SNHLY and FYNNEI. CDR3 length: 14 amino acids. CDR3 DNA: TGTGCCAGCAGTGAACATGCCAGGGGAAATGGCTACACCTTC. This translates into CASSEHARGNGYTF.

The gene calls are TRBV27 and TRBJ2-2, with D possibly matching TRBD2 (5 bases). Per the germline V gene, CDR1 is MNHEY and CDR2 is SMNVEV (reference sequence). This CDR3 contains 17 residues. The ends were cut back, 4 bases at V and 7 bases at J, with 22 bases in the middle. In DNA, the CDR3 is TGTGCCAGCAGTTCCCCTACTAGTATGCAGCGTATCGGGGAGCTGTTTTTT. Translation: CASSSPTSMQRIGELFF.

The chain links TRBV6-1 to TRBJ1-5; D is ambiguous. V was shortened by 0 bases and J by 10 bases, with 16 bases between the two germline ends. Germline V gene sequence: CDR1 MNHNS, CDR2 SASEGT. The CDR3 has 15 amino acids. The CDR3 region has the DNA TGTGCCAGCAGTGAAGCGAATGGCCCCTTCGTTCCCCAGCATTTT. Amino acids: CASSEANGPFVPQHF.

A few counts support this clone. The chain uses TRBV11-2 and TRBJ2-1, with 8 positions matching TRBD2. Germline lookup yields CDR1 SGHAT and CDR2 FQNNGV. V lost 5 bases, J lost 7 bases, and 10 bases stayed unmatched. The CDR3 loop spans 15 amino acids. The chain's CDR3 is CASSHPEIAGNEQFF. CDR3 sequence (DNA): TGTGCCAGCAGCCATCCCGAGATAGCGGGAAATGAGCAGTTCTTC. Looking up the rest from reference TRBV11-2 and TRBJ2-1 gives the full variable domain: EAGVAQSPRYKIIEKRQSVAFWCNPISGHATLYWYQQILGQGPKLLIQFQNNGVVDDSQLPKDRFSAERLKGVDSTLKIQPAKLEDSAVYLCASSHPEIAGNEQFFGPGTRLTVL.

The chain has TRBV10-3 and TRBJ2-1; 9 bases fit TRBD2. Germline lookup yields CDR1 ENHRY and CDR2 SYGVKD. The CDR3 totals 13 residues. Trimming at V came to 10 bases and at J to 5 bases, leaving 6 bases not matched to a gene. In DNA form, the CDR3 reads TGTGCCAGCCGGACTAGCGAAGACAATGAGCAGTTCTTC. This translates into CASRTSEDNEQFF.

The rearrangement uses TRBV28 and TRBJ1-2; the match to TRBD1 covers 7 bases. J was trimmed by 7 bases and V by 3 bases; bases with no gene match: 17. The CDR3 contains 17 residues. The germline V gene has CDR1 MDHEN and CDR2 SYDVKM. CDR3 DNA sequence: TGTGCCAGCAGTTTTCCTTCCCCCGGAGGGGGCGTATCTGGCTACACCTTC. Translated, it gives CASSFPSPGGGVSGYTF.